The present TCR beta chain was sequenced within a study of T cell responses to AZD1222 COVID-19 vaccine. TCRdb keeps only in-frame clones here, not all; method: immunoSEQ multiplex PCR. The sample has about 130,000 clones, about 89% seen once. V lost 7 bases and J lost 3, with 12 bases in between. From germline, CDR1 is SGHAT and CDR2 FQDESV (reference sequence). The CDR3 length is 13 residues. This sequence originates from an adult who received the AZD1222 COVID-19 vaccine. The chain couples TRBV11-1 to TRBJ1-1; D is perhaps TRBD1 (5 bases). Sample: peripheral blood, taken 28 days after the second AZD1222 dose. CDR3 in amino acids: CASINQGDTEAFF. The CDR3 DNA reads as TGTGCCAGCATAAATCAGGGCGACACTGAAGCTTTCTTT.